These 6 T cell receptor beta chains share one sample of origin, sequenced in a study of cytomegalovirus exposure and HLA in healthy donors. The PCR ran on 60 Vbeta and 13 Jbeta primers. Clones were read by immunoSEQ multiplex PCR, and TCRdb kept only the in-frame ones, dropping some. The repertoire includes a few hundred thousand clones, roughly 80% of them detected once, and approximately 2.9% sits in the top ten. Sequenced sample: PBMCs. The receptors originated from a man aged 25-45 years in good health and CMV-seronegative.

Here the CDR3 reads CASSGPTISQAFF. CDR3 coding DNA: TGTGCCAGCAGTGGGCCCACTATTTCCCAAGCTTTCTTT. V gene TRBV6-1 combines with J gene TRBJ1-1; D remains unclear. The CDR3 has 13 residues. The ends were cut back, 4 bases at V and 9 bases at J, with 15 bases in the middle. Germline lookup yields CDR1 MNHNS and CDR2 SASEGT.

This clone was recorded once. This chain uses TRBV10-3 with TRBJ1-5; perhaps TRBD1 as D (5 bases). The CDR3 has 15 amino acids. The germline CDR1 and CDR2 sequences are ENHRY and SYGVKD. V was trimmed by 5 bases and J by 3 bases, leaving 14 bases between them. CDR3 amino acids: CAISQDRDSNQPQHF. CDR3 nucleotide sequence: TGTGCCATCAGTCAGGACCGGGACTCCAATCAGCCCCAGCATTTT.

The genes are TRBV2 and TRBJ1-1; D may be TRBD1 (5 bases). Germline V gene lookup returns CDR1 SNHLY and CDR2 FYNNEI. CDR3 size: 13 residues. The CDR3 is CAVCRGYHTEAFF. The CDR3 DNA sequence: TGTGCGGTCTGCCGGGGGTATCACACTGAAGCTTTCTTT.

The chain is built from TRBV5-1 and TRBJ2-5; 7 bases match TRBD2. The germline V gene encodes CDR1 SGHRS and CDR2 YFSETQ. V shed 1 base, J shed 5 bases, and the junction held 11 bases outside the gene matches. The length of the CDR3 is 16 residues. CDR3 bases: TGCGCCAGCAGCTTGCCCCTCAAAGCGGGGAGGGAGACCCAGTACTTC. Translated, it gives CASSLPLKAGRETQYF.

Notes on this clone: The sample contains more than one DNA sequence encoding this CDR3. The rearrangement uses TRBV19 and TRBJ2-1; 7 bases match TRBD2. This CDR3 has 16 amino acids. Germline V gene data show CDR1 as LNHDA and CDR2 as SQIVND (reference sequence). Germline trimming cut 6 bases from V and 5 bases from J; bases unmatched to any gene: 13. The CDR3 DNA reads as TGTGCCAGTAGCATACCCGGAGCGGGGTCGAACAATGAGCAGTTCTTC. Translation: CASSIPGAGSNNEQFF.

This chain joins TRBV5-1 and TRBJ1-1, with D unresolved. Germline V lookup: CDR1 SGHRS, CDR2 YFSETQ. Trimming cost V 1 base and J 1 base, with 11 bases left between them. CDR3 length: 15 amino acids. The DNA for the CDR3 is TGCGCCAGCAGCTTGAGTACAAAAACGAACACTGAAGCTTTCTTT. Protein product: CASSLSTKTNTEAFF.